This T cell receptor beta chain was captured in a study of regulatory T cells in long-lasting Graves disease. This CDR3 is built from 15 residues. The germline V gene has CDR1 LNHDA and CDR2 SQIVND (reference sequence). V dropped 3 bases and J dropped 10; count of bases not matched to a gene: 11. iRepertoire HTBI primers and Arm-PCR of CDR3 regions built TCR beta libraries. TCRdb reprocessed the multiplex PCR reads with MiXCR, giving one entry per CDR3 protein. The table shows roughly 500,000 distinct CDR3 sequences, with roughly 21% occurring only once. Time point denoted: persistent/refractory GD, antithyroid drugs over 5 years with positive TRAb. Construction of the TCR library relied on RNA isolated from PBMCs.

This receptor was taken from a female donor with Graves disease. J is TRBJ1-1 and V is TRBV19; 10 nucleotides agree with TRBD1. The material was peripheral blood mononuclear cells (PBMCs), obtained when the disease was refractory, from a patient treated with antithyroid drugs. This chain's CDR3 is CASSIPDRGFVGAFF. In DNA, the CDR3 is TGTGCCAGTAGTATTCCGGACAGGGGGTTCGTGGGAGCTTTCTTT. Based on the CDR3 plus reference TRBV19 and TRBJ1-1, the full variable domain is DGGITQSPKYLFRKEGQNVTLSCEQNLNHDAMYWYRQDPGQGLRLIYYSQIVNDFQKGDIAEGYSVSREKKESFPLTVTSAQKNPTAFYLCASSIPDRGFVGAFFGQGTRLTVV.